Presented here are 20 T cell receptor beta chains from one specimen sequenced in a study of cytomegalovirus exposure and HLA in healthy donors. Both 60 Vbeta primers and 13 Jbeta primers went into the PCR. Libraries were prepared by immunoSEQ multiplex PCR; TCRdb keeps only in-frame clonotypes and omits some of them. The sample has about 160,000 clones; 75% to 85% are singletons. The material sequenced was PBMCs. These receptors came from a girl aged 2 to 9 in good health and CMV-seropositive.

This clone was counted a single time. The CDR3 bases are TGTGCCAGCAGTTCGGGACTAGCGGGTCCCAATGAGCAGTTCTTC. Translation gives CASSSGLAGPNEQFF. V gene TRBV2 combines with J gene TRBJ2-1; TRBD2 aligns across 12 bases. This CDR3 has 15 residues. With 5 bases clipped from V and 6 bases from J, the junction kept 5 bases outside the gene matches. Germline loops: CDR1 SNHLY, CDR2 FYNNEI.

The chain recombines TRBV7-2 with TRBJ1-2; no definite D call. V lost 1 base, J lost 4 bases, and 7 bases lay in between. Per germline, CDR1 SGHTA and CDR2 FQGNSA. The CDR3 spans 13 residues. CDR3 bases: TGTGCCAGCAGCTTAGACACCTCCTATGGCTACACCTTC. Amino acid sequence: CASSLDTSYGYTF.

The J gene is TRBJ2-7, the V gene TRBV5-1; TRBD1 matches 8 bases. Germline CDR1 and CDR2: SGHRS and YFSETQ. The CDR3 is 15 amino acids. V trimming: 0 bases; J trimming: 4 bases; junction bases outside the gene matches: 6. Here the CDR3 DNA reads TGCGCCAGCAGCTTGGAGGGACAGGCCGGGTACGAGCAGTACTTC. Its protein is CASSLEGQAGYEQYF.

The gene calls are TRBV30 and TRBJ2-7; no reliable D call. CDR1 is GTSNPN and CDR2 is SVGIG in the germline V gene (reference sequence). The length of the CDR3 is 12 residues. Trimming removed 4 bases from V and 5 bases from J, with 12 bases in between. The CDR3 here is CAWTSGSHEQYF. The CDR3 DNA sequence: TGTGCCTGGACGTCGGGTTCCCACGAGCAGTACTTC.

The chain joins TRBV6-4 to TRBJ2-2; TRBD1 might be the D (5 bases). Trimming removed 3 bases at V and 1 base at J, with 9 bases between. Per the germline V gene, CDR1 is MRHNA and CDR2 is SNTAGT. CDR3 length equals 15 residues. CDR3: CASSDSQGNTGELFF. The CDR3, as DNA: TGTGCCAGCAGTGATAGCCAGGGGAACACCGGGGAGCTGTTTTTT.

The J gene is TRBJ2-7, the V gene TRBV7-9; TRBD1 is a possible D gene (6 bases). Germline-derived CDR1 and CDR2 are SEHNR and FQNEAQ (reference sequence). This CDR3 spans 16 amino acids. Trimming removed 1 base from V and 3 bases from J, with 16 bases in between. Here the CDR3 reads CASSLGGRVGIYEQYF. The DNA of the CDR3 is TGTGCCAGCAGCTTAGGGGGGCGAGTTGGGATCTACGAGCAGTACTTC.

This sequence joins TRBV4-2 and TRBJ1-4; a weak D match, TRBD1 (5 bases). The CDR3 length is 14 residues. V lost 0 bases and J 7 bases, leaving 9 bases between the germline ends. The germline V gene has CDR1 LGHNA and CDR2 YNFKEQ. The CDR3 DNA reads TGTGCCAGCAGCCAAGACAGGGTGGGTGAAAAACTGTTTTTT. Translating gives CASSQDRVGEKLFF.

The rearrangement links TRBV27 to TRBJ2-7, with 7 nucleotides matching TRBD2. Germline V gene lookup returns CDR1 MNHEY and CDR2 SMNVEV (reference sequence). The CDR3 extends over 14 amino acids. V was pared by 6 bases and J by 2 bases, with 7 bases of the junction left unmatched. The CDR3 bases are TGTGCCAGCAGATCATGGGGGGGAACCTACGAGCAGTACTTC. Protein: CASRSWGGTYEQYF.

The V and J genes are TRBV18 and TRBJ2-1, with 7 bases lining up with TRBD2. CDR1 and CDR2 (germline): KGHSH, LQKENI. The CDR3 runs 15 residues. Trimming cost V 2 bases and J 5 bases; bases outside gene matches: 6. In nucleotides, the CDR3 is TGTGCCAGCTCACCATCGGCTAGCGGTGACAATGAGCAGTTCTTC. Translated, it gives CASSPSASGDNEQFF.

In its sample, this clone was seen a few times. V is TRBV5-1 and J is TRBJ2-1; 7 nucleotides line up with TRBD1. V dropped 2 bases and J dropped 8; count of bases not matched to a gene: 10. The germline gives CDR1 SGHRS, CDR2 YFSETQ. CDR3 length: 15 amino acids. CDR3 coding DNA: TGCGCCAGCAGCTTTCGGGACAGCTCTTCCGATGAGCAGTTCTTC. Its translation is CASSFRDSSSDEQFF.

V is TRBV2 and J is TRBJ2-5; 11 nucleotides line up with TRBD2. Trimming at V came to 4 bases and at J to 6 bases, leaving 7 bases not matched to a gene. The CDR3 has 15 residues. Germline V gene lookup returns CDR1 SNHLY and CDR2 FYNNEI. This chain's CDR3 is CASSGSGRAEKTQYF. The CDR3 DNA reads TGTGCCAGCAGTGGTAGCGGGAGGGCCGAAAAGACCCAGTACTTC.

There are a few counts of this clone. The J gene is TRBJ2-5, the V gene TRBV5-1; D gene uncertain. V gave up 0 bases and J gave up 0 bases, with 9 bases separating them. This CDR3 is built from 15 residues. Germline CDR1 is SGHRS and CDR2 is YFSETQ. DNA for the CDR3: TGCGCCAGCAGCTTGGAAGTCAGAAACCAAGAGACCCAGTACTTC. Protein: CASSLEVRNQETQYF.

V usage is TRBV10-3 and J usage is TRBJ2-1; 7 bases match TRBD2. The CDR3 sequence is 20 residues long. V lost 5 bases to trimming and J lost 0 bases; unmatched junction nucleotides: 19. From germline, CDR1 is ENHRY and CDR2 SYGVKD. The CDR3 sequence: CAISPGTIKTYSHSYNEQFF. The CDR3 region has the DNA TGTGCCATCAGTCCCGGGACTATCAAGACTTATTCCCACTCCTACAATGAGCAGTTCTTC.

This clone was picked up a small number of times. This chain links TRBV10-3 with TRBJ2-2; 8 bases are a match to TRBD2. V trimming: 3 bases; J trimming: 6 bases; junction bases outside the gene matches: 6. Germline V lookup: CDR1 ENHRY, CDR2 SYGVKD. This CDR3 spans 15 amino acids. The chain's CDR3 is CAISDSGTRAGELFF. Written as DNA, the CDR3 is TGTGCCATCAGTGACTCCGGGACTAGGGCCGGGGAGCTGTTTTTT.

J is TRBJ2-5 and V is TRBV5-4; D gene ambiguous. Trimming removed 1 base from V and 3 bases from J, with 16 bases in between. Germline V gene lookup returns CDR1 SGHNT and CDR2 YYREEE (reference sequence). There are 16 residues in the CDR3. The CDR3 DNA sequence: TGTGCCAGCAGCTTGACGGCAGCCACTACCAAAGAGACCCAGTACTTC. It codes for CASSLTAATTKETQYF.

The gene calls are TRBV30 and TRBJ2-1; D ambiguous. Germline V CDR1 and CDR2: GTSNPN, SVGIG (reference sequence). This CDR3 is built from 13 residues. V shed 2 bases and J shed 6 bases, with 11 bases lying between them. CDR3 coding DNA: TGTGCCTGGAGTAGACACTCCCCCAATGAGCAGTTCTTC. This translates into CAWSRHSPNEQFF.

The chain couples TRBV29-1 to TRBJ2-7; 15 bases line up with TRBD2. This CDR3 has 13 residues. Trimming took 6 bases from V and 6 from J; bases not matched to a gene: 3. Looked up from germline, CDR1 is SQVTM and CDR2 is ANQGSEA. The CDR3 region has the DNA TGCAGCGTCGGACTAGCGGGAGGGGGCGAGCAGTACTTC. Amino acids: CSVGLAGGGEQYF.

The V and J genes are TRBV7-6 and TRBJ1-5; TRBD1 is a possible D gene (6 bases). The CDR3 extends over 17 amino acids. Germline values: CDR1 SGHVS, CDR2 FNYEAQ. Trimming left V 5 bases short and J 0 bases short, with 17 bases between. CDR3: CASSPPEDSYSNQPQHF. CDR3 nucleotide sequence: TGTGCCAGCAGCCCCCCCGAGGACAGCTATAGCAATCAGCCCCAGCATTTT.

This clone has only one observation. V is TRBV9 and J is TRBJ1-2; 9 bases are shared with TRBD1. In germline, CDR1 is SGDLS, CDR2 YYNGEE. This CDR3 region has 15 residues. Trimming cost V 4 bases and J 3 bases; bases outside gene matches: 7. Written as DNA, the CDR3 is TGTGCCAGCAGCCATAGACAGGGGGGTGACTATGGCTACACCTTC. This codes for CASSHRQGGDYGYTF.

The chain recombines TRBV6-5 with TRBJ2-6; perhaps TRBD2 as D (5 bases). Between the trimmed V and J ends, which lost 6 bases and 1 base, there was a span of 10 bases. In germline, CDR1 is MNHEY, CDR2 SVGAGI. This CDR3 comprises 15 residues. This CDR3 is CASSPRGSGANVLTF. CDR3 sequence (DNA): TGTGCCAGCAGCCCCCGGGGTTCTGGGGCCAACGTCCTGACTTTC.